Sequencing of this T cell receptor beta chain was carried out in a study of human T cells and chemical hapten exposure. Study results and limitations: TCRs at high frequency, those above 1 in 1000, did not change with DPC sensitization.

Time point described: pre-sensitization, week 0. The treatment was: therapeutic diphenylcyclopropenone sensitization with weekly scalp DPC. Alopecia patients deemed DPC-suitable, aged 18 to 70, excluding pregnancy. A remark on this clonotype: Its antigen is undetermined.

One entry per CDR3 protein results from TCRdb running MiXCR on the RACE reads. Among around 120,000 distinct CDR3 sequences listed, 13% were seen once. The CDR3 is 16 amino acids. Germline V gives CDR1 GTSNPN, CDR2 SVGIG (reference sequence). The V end was cut by 2 bases, the J end by 6 bases, with 17 bases between. The source of this sequence is a woman between 18 and 29 years old with alopecia areata. Some clones in this sample may be carry-over from other donors' samples. V is TRBV30 and J is TRBJ1-6, with D possibly being TRBD1 (5 bases). Sequencing was performed on whole blood, taken in connection with sensitization to the hapten diphenylcyclopropenone (DPC). The CDR3 DNA reads TGTGCCTGGAGTCCGGGGGGTTTCTATAGTAATTCACCCCTCCACTTT. The encoded protein is CAWSPGGFYSNSPLHF. The full variable domain, with the rest looked up from reference TRBV30 and TRBJ1-6, is SQTIHQWPATLVQPVGSPLSLECTVEGTSNPNLYWYRQAAGRGLQLLFYSVGIGQISSEVPQNLSASRPQDRQFILSSKKLLLSDSGFYLCAWSPGGFYSNSPLHFGNGTRLTVT.